This T cell receptor (beta chain) stems from a study of T cell responses to AZD1222 COVID-19 vaccine. Study information: Recipients boosted at about 4 weeks or about 12 weeks are pooled. Study-level findings and limits: Recipients of AZD1222 seropositive at baseline numbered only five or six. The study found Spike-specific TCR breadth and depth rose after two AZD1222 doses.

This CDR3 has 19 amino acids. Trimming took 4 bases from V and 5 from J; bases not matched to a gene: 19. Germline CDR1 reads SGDLS; CDR2 reads YYNGEE. The data were produced by immunoSEQ multiplex PCR, yet TCRdb's version contains in-frame clones alone and is incomplete. The sample shows approximately 64,000 clones, about 83% of them seen only once. Of note for this clone: Its antigen is unknown.

Sequencing was performed on peripheral blood, taken on day 0 of AZD1222 vaccination. The genes are TRBV9 and TRBJ2-3, with 10 bases that match TRBD1. The receptor was derived from an adult in good health. This CDR3 reads CASSTHQVGQGSPRDTQYF. The CDR3 DNA sequence: TGTGCCAGCAGCACACACCAGGTGGGACAGGGGAGCCCCCGAGATACGCAGTATTTT.